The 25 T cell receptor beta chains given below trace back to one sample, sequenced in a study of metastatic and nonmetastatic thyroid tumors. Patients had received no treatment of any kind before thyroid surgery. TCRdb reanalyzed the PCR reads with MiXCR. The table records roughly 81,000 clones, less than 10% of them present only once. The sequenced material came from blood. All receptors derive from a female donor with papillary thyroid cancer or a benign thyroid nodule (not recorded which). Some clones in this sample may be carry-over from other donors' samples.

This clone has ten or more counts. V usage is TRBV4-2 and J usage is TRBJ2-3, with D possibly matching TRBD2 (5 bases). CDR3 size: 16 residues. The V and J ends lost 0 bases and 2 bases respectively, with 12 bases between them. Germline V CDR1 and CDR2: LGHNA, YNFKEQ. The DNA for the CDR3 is TGTGCCAGCAGCCAAGAGCGGGCAGATCTCACAGATACGCAGTATTTT. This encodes CASSQERADLTDTQYF.

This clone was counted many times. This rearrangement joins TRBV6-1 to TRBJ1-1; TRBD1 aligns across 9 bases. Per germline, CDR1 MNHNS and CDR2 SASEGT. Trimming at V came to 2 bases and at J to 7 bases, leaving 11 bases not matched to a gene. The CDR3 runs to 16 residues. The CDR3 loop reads CASSEPQTGGYSEAFF. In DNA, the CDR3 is TGTGCCAGCAGTGAACCACAGACAGGGGGATATAGTGAAGCTTTCTTT.

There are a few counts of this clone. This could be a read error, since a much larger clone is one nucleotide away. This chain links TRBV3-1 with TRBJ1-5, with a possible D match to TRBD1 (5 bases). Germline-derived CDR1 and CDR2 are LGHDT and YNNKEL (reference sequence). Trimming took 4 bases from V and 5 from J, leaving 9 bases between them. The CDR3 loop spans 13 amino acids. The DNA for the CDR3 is TGTGCCAGCAGCCGACAGTGGCATCAGCCCCAGCATTTT. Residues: CASSRQWHQPQHF. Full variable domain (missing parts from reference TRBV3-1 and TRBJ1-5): DTAVSQTPKYLVTQMGNDKSIKCEQNLGHDTMYWYKQDSKKFLKIMFSYNNKELIINETVPNRFSPKSPDKAHLNLHINSLELGDSAVYFCASSRQWHQPQHFGDGTRLSIL.

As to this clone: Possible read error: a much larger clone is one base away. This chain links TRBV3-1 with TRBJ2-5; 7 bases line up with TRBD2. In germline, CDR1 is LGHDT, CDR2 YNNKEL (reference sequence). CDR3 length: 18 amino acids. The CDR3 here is CASSQSGWSGLNQETRYF. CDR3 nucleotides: TGTGCCAGCAGCCAAAGTGGGTGGTCGGGACTAAACCAAGAGACCCGGTACTTC.

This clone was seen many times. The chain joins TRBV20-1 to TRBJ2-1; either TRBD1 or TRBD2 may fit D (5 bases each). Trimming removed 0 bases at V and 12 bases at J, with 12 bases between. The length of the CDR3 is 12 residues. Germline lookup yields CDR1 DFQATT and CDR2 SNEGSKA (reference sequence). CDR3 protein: CSARDRSGRQFF. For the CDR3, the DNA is TGCAGTGCTAGAGACAGGTCGGGACGGCAGTTCTTC.

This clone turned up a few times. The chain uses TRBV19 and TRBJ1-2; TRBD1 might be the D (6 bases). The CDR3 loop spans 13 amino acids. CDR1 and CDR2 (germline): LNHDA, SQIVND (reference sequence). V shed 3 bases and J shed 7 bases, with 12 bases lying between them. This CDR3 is CASSMSGQSGYTF. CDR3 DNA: TGTGCCAGTAGTATGAGTGGACAGAGTGGCTACACCTTC. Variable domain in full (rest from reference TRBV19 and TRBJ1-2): DGGITQSPKYLFRKEGQNVTLSCEQNLNHDAMYWYRQDPGQGLRLIYYSQIVNDFQKGDIAEGYSVSREKKESFPLTVTSAQKNPTAFYLCASSMSGQSGYTFGSGTRLTVV.

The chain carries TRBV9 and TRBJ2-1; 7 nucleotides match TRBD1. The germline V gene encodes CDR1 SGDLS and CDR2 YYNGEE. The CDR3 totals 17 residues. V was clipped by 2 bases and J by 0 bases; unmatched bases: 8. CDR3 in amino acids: CASSVNPGQSSYNEQFF. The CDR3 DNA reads TGTGCCAGCAGCGTGAACCCGGGACAGAGCTCCTACAATGAGCAGTTCTTC.

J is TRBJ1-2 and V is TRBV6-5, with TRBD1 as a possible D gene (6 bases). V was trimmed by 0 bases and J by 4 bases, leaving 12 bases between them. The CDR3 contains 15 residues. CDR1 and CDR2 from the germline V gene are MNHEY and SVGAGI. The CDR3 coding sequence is TGTGCCAGCAGTTACTCCCAGGGGACCCCCTATGGCTACACCTTC. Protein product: CASSYSQGTPYGYTF.

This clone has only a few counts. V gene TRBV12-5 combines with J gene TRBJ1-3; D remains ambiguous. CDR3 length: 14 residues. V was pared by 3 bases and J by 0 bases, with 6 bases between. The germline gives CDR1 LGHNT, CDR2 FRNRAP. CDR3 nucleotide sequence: TGTGCTAGTGGTTTCGGTGGCTCTGGAAACACCATATATTTT. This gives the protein CASGFGGSGNTIYF.

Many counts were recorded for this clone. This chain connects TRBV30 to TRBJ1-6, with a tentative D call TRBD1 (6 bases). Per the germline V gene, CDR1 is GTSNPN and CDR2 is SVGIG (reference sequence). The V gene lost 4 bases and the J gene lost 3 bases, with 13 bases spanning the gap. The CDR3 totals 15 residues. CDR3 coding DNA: TGTGCCTGGAACGGGGGCGCGATCTATAATTCACCCCTCCACTTT. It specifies CAWNGGAIYNSPLHF.

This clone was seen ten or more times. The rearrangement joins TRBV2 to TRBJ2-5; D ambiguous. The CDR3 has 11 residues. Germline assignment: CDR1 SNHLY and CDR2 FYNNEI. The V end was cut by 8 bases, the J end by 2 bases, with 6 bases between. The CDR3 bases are TGTGCCAGCGGCCTTCAAGAGACCCAGTACTTC. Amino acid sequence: CASGLQETQYF.

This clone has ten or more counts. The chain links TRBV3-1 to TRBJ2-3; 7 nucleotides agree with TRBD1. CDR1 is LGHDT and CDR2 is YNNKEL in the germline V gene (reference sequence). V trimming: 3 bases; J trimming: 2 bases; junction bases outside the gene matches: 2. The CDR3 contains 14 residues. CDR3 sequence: CASSQTGNTDTQYF. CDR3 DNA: TGTGCCAGCAGCCAGACAGGGAACACAGATACGCAGTATTTT.

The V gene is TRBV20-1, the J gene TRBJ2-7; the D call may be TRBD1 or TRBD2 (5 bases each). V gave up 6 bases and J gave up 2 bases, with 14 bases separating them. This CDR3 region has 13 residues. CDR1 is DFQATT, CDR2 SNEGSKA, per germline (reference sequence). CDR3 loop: CSAVRDGTYEQYF. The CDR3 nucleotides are TGCAGTGCCGTCCGGGACGGAACCTACGAGCAGTACTTC.

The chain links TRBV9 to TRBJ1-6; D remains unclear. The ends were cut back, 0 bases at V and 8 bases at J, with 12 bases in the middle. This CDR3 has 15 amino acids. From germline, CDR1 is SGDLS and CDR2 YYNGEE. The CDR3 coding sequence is TGTGCCAGCAGCGTAGACCAGGCCTCATATTCACCCCTCCACTTT. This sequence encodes CASSVDQASYSPLHF.

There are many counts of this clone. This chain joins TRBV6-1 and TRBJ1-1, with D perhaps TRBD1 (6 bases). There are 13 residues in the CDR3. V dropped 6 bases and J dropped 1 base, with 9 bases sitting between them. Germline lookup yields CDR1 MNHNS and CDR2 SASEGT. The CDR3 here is CASRLQGNTEAFF. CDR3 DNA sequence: TGTGCCAGCAGACTACAGGGGAACACTGAAGCTTTCTTT.

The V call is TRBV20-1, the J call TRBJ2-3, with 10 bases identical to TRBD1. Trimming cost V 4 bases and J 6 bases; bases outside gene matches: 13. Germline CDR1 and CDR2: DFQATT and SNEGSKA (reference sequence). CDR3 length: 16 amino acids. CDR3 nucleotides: TGCAGTGCTACGCAGACAGGGGGCGGAGGCGGTGATACGCAGTATTTT. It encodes CSATQTGGGGGDTQYF.

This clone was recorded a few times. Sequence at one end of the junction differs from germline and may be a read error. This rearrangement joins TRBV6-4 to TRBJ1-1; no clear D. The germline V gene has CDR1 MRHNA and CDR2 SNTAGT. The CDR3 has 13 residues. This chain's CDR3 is CASSDSAESEALF. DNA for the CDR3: TGTGCCAGCAGTGACTCAGCGGAATCTGAAGCTTTATTT.

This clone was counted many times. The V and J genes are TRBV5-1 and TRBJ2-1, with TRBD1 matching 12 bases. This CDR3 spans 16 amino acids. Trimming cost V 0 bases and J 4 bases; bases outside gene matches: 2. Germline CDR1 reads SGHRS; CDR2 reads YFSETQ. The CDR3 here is CASSLGGQGAYNEQFF. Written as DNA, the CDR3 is TGCGCCAGCAGCTTGGGGGGACAGGGGGCTTACAATGAGCAGTTCTTC.

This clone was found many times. The DNA for the CDR3 is TGTGCCAGCAGTGACTGGGACACCGGACTTTACTCTGGAAACACCATATATTTT. It codes for CASSDWDTGLYSGNTIYF. This rearrangement joins TRBV6-1 to TRBJ1-3; D is perhaps TRBD1 (6 bases). The V gene's germline CDR1 is MNHNS and CDR2 SASEGT. V was shortened by 3 bases and J by 0 bases, with 18 bases between the two germline ends. This CDR3 has 18 amino acids.

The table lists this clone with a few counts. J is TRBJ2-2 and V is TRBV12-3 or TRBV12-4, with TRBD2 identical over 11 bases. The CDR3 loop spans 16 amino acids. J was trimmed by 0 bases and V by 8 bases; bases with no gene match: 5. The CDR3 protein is CASVLAGGANTGELFF. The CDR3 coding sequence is TGTGCCAGCGTCCTAGCGGGGGGAGCGAACACCGGGGAGCTGTTTTTT.

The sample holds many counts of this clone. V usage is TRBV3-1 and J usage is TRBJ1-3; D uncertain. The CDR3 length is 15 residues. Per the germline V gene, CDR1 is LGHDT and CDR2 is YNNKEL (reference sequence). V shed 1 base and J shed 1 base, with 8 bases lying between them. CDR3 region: CASSQVRKSGNTIYF. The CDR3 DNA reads TGTGCCAGCAGCCAAGTCAGGAAGTCTGGAAACACCATATATTTT.

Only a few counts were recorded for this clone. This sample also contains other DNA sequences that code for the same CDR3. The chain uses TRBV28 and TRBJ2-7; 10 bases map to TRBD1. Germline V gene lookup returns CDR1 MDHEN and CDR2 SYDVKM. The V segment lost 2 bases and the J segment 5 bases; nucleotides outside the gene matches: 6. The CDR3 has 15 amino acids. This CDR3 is CASSLIGTGDDEQYF. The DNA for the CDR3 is TGTGCCAGCAGTTTAATCGGGACAGGGGACGACGAGCAGTACTTC.

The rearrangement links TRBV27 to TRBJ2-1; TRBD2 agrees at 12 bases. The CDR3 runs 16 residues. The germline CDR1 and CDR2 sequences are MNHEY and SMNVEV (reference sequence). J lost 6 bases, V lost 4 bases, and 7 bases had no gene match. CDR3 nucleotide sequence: TGTGCCAGCAGTTCTAGCGGGGGGGCAATTAGCAATGAGCAGTTCTTC. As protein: CASSSSGGAISNEQFF.

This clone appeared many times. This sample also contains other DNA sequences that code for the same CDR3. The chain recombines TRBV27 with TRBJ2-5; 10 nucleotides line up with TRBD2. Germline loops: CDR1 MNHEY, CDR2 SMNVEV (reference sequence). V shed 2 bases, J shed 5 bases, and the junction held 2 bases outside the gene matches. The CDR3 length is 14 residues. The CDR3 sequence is CASSLTSGVETQYF. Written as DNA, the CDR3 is TGTGCCAGCAGTTTAACTAGCGGGGTGGAGACCCAGTACTTC.

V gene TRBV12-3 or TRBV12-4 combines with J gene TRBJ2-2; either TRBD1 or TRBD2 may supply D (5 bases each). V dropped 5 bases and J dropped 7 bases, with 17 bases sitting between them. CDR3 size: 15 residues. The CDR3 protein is CASSRGPAMNGELFF. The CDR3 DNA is TGTGCCAGCAGTAGGGGACCAGCAATGAACGGGGAGCTGTTTTTT.